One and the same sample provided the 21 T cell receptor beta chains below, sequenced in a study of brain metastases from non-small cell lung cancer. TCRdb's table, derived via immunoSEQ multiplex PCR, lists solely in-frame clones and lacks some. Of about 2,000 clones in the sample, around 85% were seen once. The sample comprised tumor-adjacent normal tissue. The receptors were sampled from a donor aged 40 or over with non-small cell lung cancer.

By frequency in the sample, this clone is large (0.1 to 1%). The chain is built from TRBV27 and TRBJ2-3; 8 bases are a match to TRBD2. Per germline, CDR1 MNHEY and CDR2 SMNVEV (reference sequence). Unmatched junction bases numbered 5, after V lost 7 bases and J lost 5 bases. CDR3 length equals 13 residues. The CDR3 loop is CASTGGAVDTQYF. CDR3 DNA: TGTGCCAGCACGGGGGGGGCCGTAGATACGCAGTATTTT.

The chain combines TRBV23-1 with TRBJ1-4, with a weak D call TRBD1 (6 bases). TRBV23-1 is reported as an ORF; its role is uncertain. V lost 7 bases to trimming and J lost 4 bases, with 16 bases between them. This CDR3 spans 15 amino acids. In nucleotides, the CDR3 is TGCGCCAGCACCAAGGTGGGCAGGGGTAATGAAAAACTGTTTTTT. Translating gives CASTKVGRGNEKLFF.

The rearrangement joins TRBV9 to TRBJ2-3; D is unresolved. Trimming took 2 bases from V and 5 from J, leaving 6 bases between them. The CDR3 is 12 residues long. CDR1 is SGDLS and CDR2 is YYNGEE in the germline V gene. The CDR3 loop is CASSVIGDTQYF. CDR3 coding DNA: TGTGCCAGCAGCGTGATAGGAGATACGCAGTATTTT.

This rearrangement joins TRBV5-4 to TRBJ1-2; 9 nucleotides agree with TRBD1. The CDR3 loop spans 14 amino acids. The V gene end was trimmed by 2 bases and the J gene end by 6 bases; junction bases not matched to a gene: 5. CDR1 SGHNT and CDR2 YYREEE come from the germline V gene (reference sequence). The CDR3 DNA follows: TGTGCCAGCAGCTTCCCGGGACAGGGTAATGGCTACACCTTC. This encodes CASSFPGQGNGYTF.

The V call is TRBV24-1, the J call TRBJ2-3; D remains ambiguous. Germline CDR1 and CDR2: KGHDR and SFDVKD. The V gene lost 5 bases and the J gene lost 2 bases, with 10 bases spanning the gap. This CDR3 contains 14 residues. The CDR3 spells CATSGELHTDTQYF. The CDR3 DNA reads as TGTGCCACCAGTGGAGAACTCCACACAGATACGCAGTATTTT.

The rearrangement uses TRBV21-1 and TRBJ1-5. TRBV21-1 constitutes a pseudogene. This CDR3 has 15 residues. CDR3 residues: CASSKCRDLGQPQHF. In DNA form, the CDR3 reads TGTGCCAGCAGCAAATGCCGGGACCTGGGTCAGCCCCAGCATTTT.

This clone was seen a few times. The CDR3 sequence is CASSLGLAGDTQYF. Here the CDR3 DNA reads TGTGCCAGCAGCTTGGGACTAGCAGGAGATACGCAGTATTTT. The chain combines TRBV7-3 with TRBJ2-3; 9 bases are shared with TRBD2. V lost 3 bases to trimming and J lost 5 bases; unmatched junction nucleotides: 3. The CDR3 runs 14 residues. CDR1 is SGHTA and CDR2 is FQGTGA in the germline V gene.

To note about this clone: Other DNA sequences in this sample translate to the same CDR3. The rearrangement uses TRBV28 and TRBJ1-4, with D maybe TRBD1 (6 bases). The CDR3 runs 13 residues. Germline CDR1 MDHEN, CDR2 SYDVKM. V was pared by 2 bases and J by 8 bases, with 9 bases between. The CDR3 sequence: CASSLEGGEKLFF. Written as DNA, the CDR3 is TGTGCCAGCAGTTTAGAGGGGGGGGAAAAACTGTTTTTT.

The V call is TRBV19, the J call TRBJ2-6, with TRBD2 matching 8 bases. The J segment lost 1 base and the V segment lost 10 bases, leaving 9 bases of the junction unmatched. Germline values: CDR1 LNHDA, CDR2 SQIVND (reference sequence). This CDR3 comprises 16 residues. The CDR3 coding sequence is TGTGCCACCCACCGGGGGGGACGGTCTGGGGCCAACGTCCTGACTTTC. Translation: CATHRGGRSGANVLTF.

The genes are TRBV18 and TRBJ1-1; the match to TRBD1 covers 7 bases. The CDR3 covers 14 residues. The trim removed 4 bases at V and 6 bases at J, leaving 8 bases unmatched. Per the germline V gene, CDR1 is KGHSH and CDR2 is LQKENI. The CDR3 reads CASSLDRVGAEAFF. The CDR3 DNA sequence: TGTGCCAGCTCACTCGACAGGGTAGGCGCTGAAGCTTTCTTT.

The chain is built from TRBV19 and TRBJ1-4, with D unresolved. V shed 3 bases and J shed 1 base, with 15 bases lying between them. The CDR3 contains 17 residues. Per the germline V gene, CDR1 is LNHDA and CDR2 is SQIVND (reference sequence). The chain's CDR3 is CASSMESEYGTNEKLFF. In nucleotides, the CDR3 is TGTGCCAGTAGTATGGAGTCGGAGTACGGAACTAATGAAAAACTGTTTTTT.

CDR3 in amino acids: CASRLAGQGSTDTQYF. CDR3 sequence (DNA): TGTGCAAGTCGCTTAGCGGGGCAGGGCAGCACAGATACGCAGTATTTT. V and J are TRBV12-2 and TRBJ2-3; the table's D call TRBD1 went unverified against the DNA. TRBV12-2 is a documented pseudogene. The CDR3 sequence is 16 residues long.

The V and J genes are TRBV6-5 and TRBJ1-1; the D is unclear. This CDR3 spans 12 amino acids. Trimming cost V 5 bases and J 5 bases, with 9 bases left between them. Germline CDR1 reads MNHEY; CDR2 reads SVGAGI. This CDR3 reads CASSRHGTEAFF. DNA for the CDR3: TGTGCCAGCAGTCGTCATGGAACTGAAGCTTTCTTT.

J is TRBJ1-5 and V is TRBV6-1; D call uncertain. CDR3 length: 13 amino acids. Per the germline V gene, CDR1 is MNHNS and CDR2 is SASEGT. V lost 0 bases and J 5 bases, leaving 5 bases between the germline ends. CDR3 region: CASSEAWDQPQHF. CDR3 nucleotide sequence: TGTGCCAGCAGTGAAGCTTGGGATCAGCCCCAGCATTTT.

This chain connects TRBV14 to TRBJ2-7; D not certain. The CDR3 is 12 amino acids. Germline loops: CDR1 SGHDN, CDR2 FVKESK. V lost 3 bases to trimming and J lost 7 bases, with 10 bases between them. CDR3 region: CASSQTLREQYF. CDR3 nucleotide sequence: TGTGCCAGCAGCCAGACCCTTAGAGAGCAGTACTTC. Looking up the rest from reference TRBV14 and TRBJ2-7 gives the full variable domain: EAGVTQFPSHSVIEKGQTVTLRCDPISGHDNLYWYRRVMGKEIKFLLHFVKESKQDESGMPNNRFLAERTGGTYSTLKVQPAELEDSGVYFCASSQTLREQYFGPGTRLTVT.

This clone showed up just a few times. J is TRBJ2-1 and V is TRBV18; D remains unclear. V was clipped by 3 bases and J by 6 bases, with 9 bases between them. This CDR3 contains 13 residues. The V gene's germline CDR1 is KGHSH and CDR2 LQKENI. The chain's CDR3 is CASSPPATNEQFF. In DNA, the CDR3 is TGTGCCAGCTCACCTCCCGCGACCAATGAGCAGTTCTTC.

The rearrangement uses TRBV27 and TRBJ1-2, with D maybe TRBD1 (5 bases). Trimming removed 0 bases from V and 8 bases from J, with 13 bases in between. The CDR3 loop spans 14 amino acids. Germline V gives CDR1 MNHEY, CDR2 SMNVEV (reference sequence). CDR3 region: CASSLSPWGGGYTF. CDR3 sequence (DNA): TGTGCCAGCAGTTTATCTCCTTGGGGGGGAGGCTACACCTTC.

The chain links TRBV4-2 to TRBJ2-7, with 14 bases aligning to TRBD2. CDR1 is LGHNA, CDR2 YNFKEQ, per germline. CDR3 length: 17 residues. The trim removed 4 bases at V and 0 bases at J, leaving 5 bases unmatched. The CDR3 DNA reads TGTGCCAGCAGCCCCGGACTAGCGGGGGGCAGCTCCTACGAGCAGTACTTC. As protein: CASSPGLAGGSSYEQYF.

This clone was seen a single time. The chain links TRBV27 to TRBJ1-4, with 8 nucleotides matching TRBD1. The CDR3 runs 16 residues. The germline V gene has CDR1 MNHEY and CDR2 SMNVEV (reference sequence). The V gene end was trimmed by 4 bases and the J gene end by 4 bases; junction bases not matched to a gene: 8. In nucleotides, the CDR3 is TGTGCCAGCAGTTCGCCGAGACAGGGGTTTAATGAAAAACTGTTTTTT. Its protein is CASSSPRQGFNEKLFF.

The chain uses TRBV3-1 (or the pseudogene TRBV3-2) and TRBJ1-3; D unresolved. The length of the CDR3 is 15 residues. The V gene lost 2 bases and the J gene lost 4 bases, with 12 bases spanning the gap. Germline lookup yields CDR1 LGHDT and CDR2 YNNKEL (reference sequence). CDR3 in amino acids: CASSQKWQTGNTIYF. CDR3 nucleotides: TGTGCCAGCAGCCAAAAGTGGCAGACCGGAAACACCATATATTTT.

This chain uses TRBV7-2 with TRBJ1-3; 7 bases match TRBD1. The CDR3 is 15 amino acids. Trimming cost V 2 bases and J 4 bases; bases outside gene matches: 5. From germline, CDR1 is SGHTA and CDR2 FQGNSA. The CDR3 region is CASSLFTGVGNTIYF. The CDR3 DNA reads TGTGCCAGCAGCTTATTTACAGGGGTCGGAAACACCATATATTTT.